Presented here are 15 T cell receptor beta chains from one specimen sequenced in a study of T cell changes during pregnancy in multiple sclerosis. The data were produced by immunoSEQ multiplex PCR, yet TCRdb's version contains in-frame clones alone and is incomplete. The sample has around 57,000 clones, about nine tenths seen once. Material: peripheral blood, obtained in the third trimester of pregnancy. These TCRs come from a female donor in good health, enrolled as a control in a pregnancy study.

The chain recombines TRBV18 with TRBJ1-5; D gene unclear. From germline, CDR1 is KGHSH and CDR2 LQKENI. Trimming removed 3 bases from V and 14 bases from J, with 20 bases in between. This CDR3 has 14 residues. The CDR3 reads CASSPSSRDIPEHF. The CDR3 bases are TGTGCCAGCTCACCGTCGAGCCGGGATATTCCGGAGCATTTT. The full variable domain, in which reference TRBV18 and TRBJ1-5 provide the parts outside the CDR3, is NAGVMQNPRHLVRRRGQEARLRCSPMKGHSHVYWYRQLPEEGLKFMVYLQKENIIDESGMPKERFSAEFPKEGPSILRIQQVVRGDSAAYFCASSPSSRDIPEHFGDGTRLSIL.

The V and J genes are TRBV27 and TRBJ2-7; the D is unclear. Germline V CDR1 and CDR2: MNHEY, SMNVEV (reference sequence). The CDR3 totals 11 residues. Trimming took 4 bases from V and 3 from J, leaving 4 bases between them. The CDR3 protein is CASSSGYEQYF. CDR3 nucleotide sequence: TGTGCCAGCAGTTCAGGCTACGAGCAGTACTTC.

The table lists this clone with a count of one. This chain uses TRBV23-1 with TRBJ1-2, with D perhaps matching TRBD1 (5 bases). TRBV23-1 is labeled an ORF, and its function is uncertain. This CDR3 is 12 amino acids long. Trimming cost V 9 bases and J 6 bases, with 14 bases left between them. In DNA, the CDR3 is TGCGCCAGTCCTCGGGGGTTCCATGGCTACACCTTC. The encoded protein is CASPRGFHGYTF.

Concerning this clone: An end of the junction does not agree with germline; a read error may underlie this. The CDR3 sequence is CASSRQGYKEQFF. CDR3 nucleotide sequence: TGTGCCAGTAGTAGACAGGGGTACAAGGAGCAGTTCTTC. V and J are TRBV19 and TRBJ2-1; 8 bases match TRBD1. The length of the CDR3 is 13 residues. The germline V gene has CDR1 LNHDA and CDR2 SQIVND (reference sequence).

J is TRBJ2-1 and V is TRBV29-1, with 10 nucleotides matching TRBD2. The CDR3 loop spans 13 amino acids. Losses at the gene ends were 4 bases for V and 14 bases for J; bases not matched to a gene: 11. Germline assignment: CDR1 SQVTM and CDR2 ANQGSEA. CDR3 DNA sequence: TGCAGCGTTGTCCCGGCTAGCGGGAGTTTAGAGTTCTTC. The encoded protein is CSVVPASGSLEFF.

V gene TRBV30 combines with J gene TRBJ1-5; D unclear. The CDR3 sequence is 13 residues long. The ends were cut back, 2 bases at V and 6 bases at J, with 11 bases in the middle. CDR1 and CDR2 from the germline V gene are GTSNPN and SVGIG (reference sequence). The CDR3 sequence is CAWSSQNGQPQHF. The CDR3, as DNA: TGTGCCTGGAGTAGCCAAAATGGTCAGCCCCAGCATTTT.

V is TRBV9 and J is TRBJ2-5; TRBD2 matches 8 bases. From germline, CDR1 is SGDLS and CDR2 YYNGEE. This CDR3 is built from 15 residues. The J segment lost 3 bases and the V segment lost 2 bases, leaving 6 bases of the junction unmatched. The CDR3 sequence: CASSVSGRSEETQYF. The CDR3 bases are TGTGCCAGCAGCGTCAGCGGGAGATCCGAAGAGACCCAGTACTTC.

This clone was found once. V usage is TRBV2 and J usage is TRBJ1-2, with 8 bases that match TRBD1. Germline loops: CDR1 SNHLY, CDR2 FYNNEI. This CDR3 spans 14 amino acids. V shed 4 bases and J 3 bases; nucleotides not matched to a gene: 4. The CDR3 region has the DNA TGTGCCAGCAGTGGACAGGGGACCCACTATGGCTACACCTTC. Translating gives CASSGQGTHYGYTF.

This clone has just one count. The V and J genes are TRBV5-1 and TRBJ2-2; 7 bases are shared with TRBD1. The germline V gene encodes CDR1 SGHRS and CDR2 YFSETQ. V lost 5 bases to trimming and J lost 0 bases; unmatched junction nucleotides: 7. This CDR3 comprises 16 residues. This CDR3 reads CASRHSRGTNTGELFF. The CDR3 DNA sequence: TGCGCCAGCAGGCACTCCAGGGGGACGAACACCGGGGAGCTGTTTTTT.

The chain couples TRBV19 to TRBJ1-2; D is possibly TRBD1 (6 bases). CDR1 is LNHDA, CDR2 SQIVND, per germline (reference sequence). CDR3 length: 16 residues. The V end was cut by 1 base, the J end by 7 bases, with 19 bases between. The CDR3 sequence: CASSIGGRGHSRGYTF. As DNA, the CDR3 is TGTGCCAGTAGTATAGGAGGGCGGGGGCATTCGCGTGGCTACACCTTC.

J is TRBJ2-5 and V is TRBV6-6; 8 positions agree with TRBD1. Trimming took 8 bases from V and 9 from J; bases not matched to a gene: 8. In germline, CDR1 is MNHNY, CDR2 SVGAGI (reference sequence). This CDR3 is 12 amino acids long. CDR3 sequence reads: CASFRGQEAQYF. CDR3 nucleotides: TGTGCCAGCTTCAGGGGGCAGGAGGCCCAGTACTTC.

This chain uses TRBV10-3 with TRBJ2-3; 7 bases align to TRBD2. CDR1 and CDR2 from the germline V gene are ENHRY and SYGVKD. This CDR3 is 14 amino acids long. Germline trimming cut 0 bases from V and 4 bases from J; bases unmatched to any gene: 1. CDR3 amino acids: CAISESTSPDTQYF. CDR3 DNA: TGTGCCATCAGTGAGTCGACTAGCCCAGATACGCAGTATTTT.

This clone was observed once. The rearrangement uses TRBV9 and TRBJ2-1; TRBD1 might be the D (5 bases). Deletions cut 0 bases from V and 3 bases from J, with 10 bases between. The CDR3 totals 15 residues. From germline, CDR1 is SGDLS and CDR2 YYNGEE. The CDR3 reads CASSVGGDSYNEQFF. DNA of the CDR3: TGTGCCAGCAGCGTAGGGGGCGACAGCTACAATGAGCAGTTCTTC.

The chain joins TRBV10-3 to TRBJ2-7; possibly TRBD2 for D (5 bases). The CDR3 runs to 12 residues. V lost 8 bases and J 5 bases, leaving 13 bases between the germline ends. From germline, CDR1 is ENHRY and CDR2 SYGVKD. Here the CDR3 reads CAIEGSFHEQYF. The CDR3 DNA follows: TGTGCCATCGAGGGCAGCTTCCACGAGCAGTACTTC.

The chain combines TRBV6-1 with TRBJ2-3, with unresolved D. Germline-derived CDR1 and CDR2 are MNHNS and SASEGT. The CDR3 loop spans 13 amino acids. V was pared by 6 bases and J by 0 bases, with 7 bases between. The chain's CDR3 is CASRLVSTDTQYF. The CDR3 DNA follows: TGTGCCAGCAGATTAGTAAGCACAGATACGCAGTATTTT.